This is a list of T cell receptor beta chains from one sample in a study of immune evolution from preneoplasia to lung adenocarcinoma. The repertoire was sequenced with immunoSEQ multiplex PCR; TCRdb's copy has only in-frame clones and lacks some. The sample contains 6,500 to 7,500 clones, around 75% of which appear only once. What was sequenced was FFPE minimally invasive lung adenocarcinoma tissue. The receptor source for this set is a person aged 65 to 85 with lung adenocarcinoma. CDR3s include the opening cysteine and the closing phenylalanine or tryptophan. A D gene is named only where the DNA matches it firmly. Not every row has a clone size; where given, it reads once, few, many or a size class.

CDR3 protein,CDR3 DNA,D gene,J gene,V gene,clone size
CASSRGTGGRNEQFF,TGTGCCAGCAGCCGGGGGACAGGGGGCAGGAATGAGCAGTTCTTC,TRBD1,TRBJ2-1,TRBV7-8,NA
CASSPFTGSGNTIYF,TGTGCCAGCTCACCATTCACAGGCTCTGGAAACACCATATATTTT,NA,TRBJ1-3,TRBV18,NA
CASSSLAGGTVETQYF,TGTGCCAGCAGTTCCCTAGCGGGGGGGACCGTAGAGACCCAGTACTTC,TRBD2,TRBJ2-5,TRBV6-6,NA
CASSLGGGTLYEQYF,TGTGCCAGCAGCTTAGGGGGGGGGACTCTCTACGAGCAGTACTTC,TRBD2,TRBJ2-7,TRBV7-9,NA
CASTPGGTGLAGGVHEQFF,TGTGCCAGCACCCCAGGAGGGACAGGGCTGGCGGGAGGGGTCCATGAGCAGTTCTTC,NA,TRBJ2-1,TRBV28,NA
CASSLDRQETQYF,TGTGCCAGCAGCTTAGACCGGCAGGAGACCCAGTACTTC,NA,TRBJ2-5,TRBV13,NA
CASSEGGFREKLFF,TGTGCCAGCAGCGAAGGGGGGTTTAGGGAAAAACTGTTTTTT,NA,TRBJ1-4,TRBV28,NA
CASSYGTGNTEAFF,TGTGCCAGCAGTTACGGAACAGGGAACACTGAAGCTTTCTTT,NA,TRBJ1-1,TRBV6-5,NA
CASRRGAVGETQYF,TGTGCCAGCAGAAGGGGGGCCGTGGGAGAGACCCAGTACTTC,NA,TRBJ2-5,TRBV25-1,once
CASSQVATEPAIDTQYF,TGCGCCAGCAGCCAGGTTGCGACGGAACCAGCGATAGATACGCAGTATTTT,NA,TRBJ2-3,TRBV4-3,once
CASSSPGQGIRETQYF,TGTGCCAGCAGCTCCCCGGGACAGGGGATCCGTGAGACCCAGTACTTC,TRBD1,TRBJ2-5,TRBV5-5,NA
CASMLGQANTGELFF,TGTGCCAGTATGCTCGGACAGGCGAACACCGGGGAGCTGTTTTTT,TRBD1,TRBJ2-2,TRBV19,NA
CASSTGGLVNNEQFF,TGTGCCAGCAGCACAGGGGGATTAGTCAACAATGAGCAGTTCTTC,TRBD1,TRBJ2-1,TRBV7-6,NA